One sample yielded the 9 T cell receptor beta chains listed below, sequenced in a study of blood T cells in healthy people across ages. A second PCR of about 7 to 12 cycles used a sample-barcoded 5' primer and a J-beta primer mix. From the 5' RACE reads, TCRdb called clonotypes with MiXCR, one entry per CDR3 protein. The table shows more than 1,400,000 distinct CDR3 sequences, with 42% occurring only once. What was sequenced was blood. These receptors were obtained from a woman aged 18-29 years in good health.

This clonotype was seen once. This sequence joins TRBV7-9 and TRBJ1-4; possible D gene TRBD1, 6 bases. The CDR3 is 15 amino acids. Trimming stripped 2 bases from V and 8 bases from J, with 15 bases between. In germline, CDR1 is SEHNR, CDR2 FQNEAQ (reference sequence). The CDR3 nucleotides read TGTGCCAGCAGCTTACCCACAGGGAGGAGGGAAAAACTGTTTTTT. Translating it yields CASSLPTGRREKLFF.

This clonotype was seen more than once but under ten times. The V and J genes are TRBV4-1 and TRBJ1-2; tentatively, D is TRBD1 (5 bases). Between the trimmed V and J ends, which lost 0 bases and 4 bases, there was a span of 18 bases. The CDR3 runs 17 residues. The germline CDR1 and CDR2 sequences are MGHRA and YSYEKL. The CDR3 bases are TGCGCCAGCAGCCAAGATGCCCAGTGGAGAGGGGCCTATGGCTACACCTTC. Its translation is CASSQDAQWRGAYGYTF.

In this sample, this clonotype turned up a few times. The chain recombines TRBV29-1 with TRBJ2-5, with 7 bases aligning to TRBD1. Germline trimming cut 1 base from V and 5 bases from J; bases unmatched to any gene: 10. Germline V CDR1 and CDR2: SQVTM, ANQGSEA. The CDR3 length is 15 residues. In DNA form, the CDR3 reads TGCAGCGTTGAAGGAAGGGGGCAGGCATGGGAGACCCAGTACTTC. Translating it yields CSVEGRGQAWETQYF.

The chain has TRBV6-2 or TRBV6-3 and TRBJ2-4, with 11 bases lining up with TRBD1. The end of the DNA fits TRBJ2-7 better, so the J call may be wrong. Germline V gene lookup returns CDR1 MNHEY and CDR2 SVGEGT. CDR3 length: 15 residues. CDR3 nucleotides: TGTGCCAGCAGTTATGCGGGACAGGGGGCCTACGAGCAGTACTTC. Its translation is CASSYAGQGAYEQYF.

This clonotype was seen a handful of times. The V and J genes are TRBV20-1 and TRBJ2-7; no clear D. Germline assignment: CDR1 DFQATT and CDR2 SNEGSKA (reference sequence). The V and J ends lost 7 bases and 7 bases respectively, with 17 bases between them. The CDR3 sequence is 12 residues long. The CDR3 loop is CSVHPGSPEQYF. CDR3 sequence (DNA): TGCAGTGTTCACCCGGGCTCCCCGGAGCAGTACTTC.

The genes are TRBV30 and TRBJ2-2; 7 bases are a match to TRBD2. The CDR3 has 16 residues. CDR1 GTSNPN and CDR2 SVGIG come from the germline V gene (reference sequence). Losses at the gene ends were 0 bases for V and 3 bases for J; bases not matched to a gene: 7. The CDR3 reads CAWSVREDPYTGELFF. CDR3 nucleotide sequence: TGTGCCTGGAGTGTCCGGGAGGATCCTTACACCGGGGAGCTGTTTTTT.

The chain is built from TRBV7-9 and TRBJ2-1; the D is unclear. The CDR3 sequence is 14 residues long. Germline loops: CDR1 SEHNR, CDR2 FQNEAQ (reference sequence). Trimming stripped 1 base from V and 13 bases from J, with 17 bases between. The CDR3 loop is CASSLVDVGETQFF. The CDR3 region has the DNA TGTGCCAGCAGCTTAGTGGACGTAGGAGAGACCCAGTTCTTC.

The genes are TRBV7-9 and TRBJ2-1, with D possibly TRBD2 on 6 matching bases. Germline CDR1 is SEHNR and CDR2 is FQNEAQ (reference sequence). Trimming pared 1 base from V and 7 bases from J, leaving 11 bases between. The CDR3 is 14 amino acids. As DNA, the CDR3 is TGTGCCAGCAGCTTAGGTAATAGCGGTAATGAGCAGTTCTTC. It specifies CASSLGNSGNEQFF.

This clonotype has only a few counts. This chain joins TRBV5-1 and TRBJ1-2, with 8 bases that match TRBD1. V shed 4 bases and J 3 bases; nucleotides not matched to a gene: 8. CDR1 and CDR2 (germline): SGHRS, YFSETQ. The CDR3 totals 15 residues. CDR3 protein: CASSEGAGGDYGYTF. CDR3 in DNA: TGCGCCAGCAGCGAAGGGGCAGGGGGCGACTATGGCTACACCTTC.